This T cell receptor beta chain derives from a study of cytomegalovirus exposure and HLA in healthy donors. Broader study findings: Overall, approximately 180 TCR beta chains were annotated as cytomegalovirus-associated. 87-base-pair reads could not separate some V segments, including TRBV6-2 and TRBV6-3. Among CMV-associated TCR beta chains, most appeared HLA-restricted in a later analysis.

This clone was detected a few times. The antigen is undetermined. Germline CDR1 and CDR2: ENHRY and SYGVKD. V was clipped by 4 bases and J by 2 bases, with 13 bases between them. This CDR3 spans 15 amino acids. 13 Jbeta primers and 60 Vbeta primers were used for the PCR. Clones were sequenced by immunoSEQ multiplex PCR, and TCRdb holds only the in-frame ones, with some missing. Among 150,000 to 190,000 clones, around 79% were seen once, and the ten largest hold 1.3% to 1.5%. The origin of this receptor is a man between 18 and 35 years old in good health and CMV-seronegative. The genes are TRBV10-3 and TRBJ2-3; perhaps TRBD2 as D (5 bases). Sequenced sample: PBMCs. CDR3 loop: CAISGRAASTDTQYF. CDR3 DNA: TGTGCCATCAGTGGTAGAGCGGCCTCCACAGATACGCAGTATTTT.